This entry lists 5 T cell receptor beta chains sequenced from one sample in a study of CD8 T cells in Susac syndrome. The RNA input was about 0.5 to 1 ug, and it was reverse transcribed with random hexamers. TCRdb re-derived calls from the immunoSEQ multiplex PCR reads in MiXCR, one entry per CDR3 protein. Here the sample spans about 250,000 distinct CDR3 sequences, 85% to 95% being singletons. Sequenced sample: CD4+ T cells from PBMCs. The receptors here all came from a human donor with multiple sclerosis.

The rearrangement uses TRBV9 and TRBJ2-2, with D possibly matching TRBD2 (6 bases). The germline gives CDR1 SGDLS, CDR2 YYNGEE. Trimming shortened V by 0 bases and J by 0 bases, and 6 bases separated the two germline ends. This CDR3 region has 15 residues. In nucleotides, the CDR3 is TGTGCCAGCAGCGTAGGGACTACGAACACCGGGGAGCTGTTTTTT. Translating it yields CASSVGTTNTGELFF.

The chain links TRBV13 to TRBJ2-7, with TRBD2 identical over 8 bases. Per the germline V gene, CDR1 is PRHDT and CDR2 is FYEKMQ (reference sequence). Trimming removed 5 bases from V and 2 bases from J; junction bases left unmatched: 8. The CDR3 runs to 15 residues. The CDR3 nucleotides read TGTGCCAGCAGCGCCCACCGTAGCGGGACCTACGAGCAGTACTTC. Protein sequence: CASSAHRSGTYEQYF. Together with reference TRBV13 and TRBJ2-7, the CDR3 gives the full variable domain: AAGVIQSPRHLIKEKRETATLKCYPIPRHDTVYWYQQGPGQDPQFLISFYEKMQSDKGSIPDRFSAQQFSDYHSELNMSSLELGDSALYFCASSAHRSGTYEQYFGPGTRLTVT.

The chain couples TRBV4-2 to TRBJ2-1; 12 bases align to TRBD2. Germline CDR1 and CDR2: LGHNA and YNFKEQ. The CDR3 has 16 residues. V was pared by 0 bases and J by 4 bases, with 1 base of the junction left unmatched. The CDR3 DNA reads as TGTGCCAGCAGCCAAGATGGGACTAGCGGGTACAATGAGCAGTTCTTC. This codes for CASSQDGTSGYNEQFF.

The V and J genes are TRBV29-1 and TRBJ2-3, with D possibly TRBD2 on 5 matching bases. Germline CDR1 SQVTM, CDR2 ANQGSEA. Trimming left V 1 base short and J 1 base short, with 6 bases between. This CDR3 has 13 residues. The CDR3 spells CSVEVGGTDTQYF. Written as DNA, the CDR3 is TGCAGCGTTGAAGTGGGAGGCACAGATACGCAGTATTTT.

The chain uses TRBV11-2 and TRBJ2-1, with 8 bases lining up with TRBD2. The CDR3 contains 15 residues. The ends lost 1 base at V and 7 bases at J; junction bases unmatched: 6. CDR1 and CDR2 (germline): SGHAT, FQNNGV. The CDR3 protein is CASSLVRGGTNEQFF. The CDR3 nucleotides read TGTGCCAGCAGCTTAGTCCGGGGGGGGACGAATGAGCAGTTCTTC.